This T cell receptor beta chain was recorded in a study of blood T cell repertoires in COVID-19. Germline-derived CDR1 and CDR2 are SNHLY and FYNNEI. The CDR3 spans 12 residues. The V end lost 9 bases, the J end lost 3 bases, and 8 bases lay between the germline ends. In the original analysis: Amplified reference gene primers provided the basis for estimating nucleated cell counts. Sequenced by immunoSEQ multiplex PCR; TCRdb stores in-frame clones only, minus some. V, J and clone size were drawn from that table, and D and trimming were deduced from the DNA. The table records approximately 19,000 clones, about 81% of them present only once.

The chain links TRBV2 to TRBJ1-4; no clear D gene. The sample comprised peripheral blood. This sequence was found in a man aged 60 to 75 with acute or convalescent COVID-19. CDR3 in amino acids: CASMRANEKLFF. For the CDR3, the DNA is TGTGCCAGTATGAGGGCTAATGAAAAACTGTTTTTT.